This section outlines one T cell receptor beta chain sequence together with its context. Its antigen is unidentified. TCRdb analysed the 5' RACE reads with MiXCR anew, one entry per CDR3 protein. The top ten hold approximately 2.2% of the sample, which has more than 120,000 distinct CDR3 sequences, roughly 6.2% seen once. This sample was taken from a study of T-cell memory formation after mild COVID-19. Study-wide context: The study found TCR clusters largely donor specific. Study-wide results and limits: Within pre-infection memory, some responding clones were found, suggesting cross-reactive memory joined.

The V end was cut by 7 bases, the J end by 6 bases, with 10 bases between. Per the germline V gene, CDR1 is SQVTM and CDR2 is ANQGSEA. The length of the CDR3 is 11 residues. The sample comprised PBMCs or a T cell subset sorted from them (not recorded which). The sequence derives from an adult woman who had mild COVID-19 (a few samples of this study predate the infection). Cell type and time point are not known. This chain uses TRBV29-1 with TRBJ2-4; no reliable D call. CDR3 residues: CSAGPGNIQYF. CDR3 in DNA: TGCAGCGCCGGGCCGGGAAACATTCAGTACTTC.